These 2 T cell receptor beta chains were all obtained from the same sample, sequenced in a study of T cells in Graves' hyperthyroidism and ophthalmopathy. TCR beta CDR3 sequences were amplified from RNA transcripts. HTBI primers drove first-round RT-PCR of the TCR CDR3. One entry per CDR3 protein, called by TCRdb with MiXCR from the multiplex PCR reads. The sample has about 840,000 distinct CDR3 sequences; over 35% are singletons. The source material was blood. Source of these receptors: a young man with Graves' hyperthyroidism.

The gene calls are TRBV12-3 or TRBV12-4 and TRBJ2-7; 9 nucleotides match TRBD2. Trimming removed 5 bases from V and 5 bases from J; junction bases left unmatched: 10. The CDR3 spans 15 residues. CDR3 DNA: TGTGCCAGCAGTGAGGTGGCGGGAGGGCCTAACGAGCAGTACTTC. Translated, it gives CASSEVAGGPNEQYF.

The chain couples TRBV20-1 to TRBJ2-7; a weak D match, TRBD1 (5 bases). Between the trimmed V and J ends, which lost 6 bases and 5 bases, there was a span of 17 bases. This CDR3 is 13 amino acids long. CDR1 and CDR2 (germline): DFQATT, SNEGSKA (reference sequence). The CDR3 bases are TGCAGTGCGACCCAGGGATTCGGAGACGAGCAGTACTTC. Translated: CSATQGFGDEQYF.